The rows below give T cell receptor beta chains drawn from one sample of a study of blood T cell repertoires in COVID-19. Assay used: immunoSEQ multiplex PCR; TCRdb lists only in-frame clones, some missing. The sample holds 50,000 or so clones, roughly 87% seen once. Sequencing was done on a sample of peripheral blood. These TCRs come from a human donor with active COVID-19. The donor label of this sample is uncertain. Both conserved end residues are part of each CDR3. A D gene is named only where the DNA matches it firmly. Some rows have no size entry. The others give once, few or many, or a class for an expanded clone.

clone_size	v_call	d_call	j_call	cdr3_nt	cdr3_aa
few	TRBV29-1	TRBD2	TRBJ2-2	TGCAGCGTTCCGGGGGGTGGCGGGGAGCTGTTTTTT	CSVPGGGGELFF
.	TRBV9	TRBD1	TRBJ1-4	TGTGCCAGCAGCCGTCGGGGACAGTTTAATGAAAAACTGTTTTTT	CASSRRGQFNEKLFF
once	TRBV7-3	.	TRBJ2-2	TGTGCCATCCCCGCCGAAGGGACATTGAACACCGGGGAGCTGTTTTTT	CAIPAEGTLNTGELFF
.	TRBV6-5	.	TRBJ1-1	TGTGCCAGCAGTTACCCCGGGGGGGGCAGAACTGAAGCTTTCTTT	CASSYPGGGRTEAFF
.	TRBV5-1	TRBD1	TRBJ2-7	TGCGCCAGCAGCTCGCCCCCCCCGAGACAGGGGGCGCGGGGGTCCTCCTACGAGCAGTACTTC	CASSSPPPRQGARGSSYEQYF
.	TRBV27	.	TRBJ1-4	TGTGCCAGCAACCGGATGGGGGCGGGTGAAAAACTGTTTTTT	CASNRMGAGEKLFF
.	TRBV12-3/TRBV12-4	.	TRBJ2-6	TGTGCCATCCCCGGGGCTGGGGCCAACGTCCTGACTTTC	CAIPGAGANVLTF
.	TRBV23-1	.	TRBJ2-7	TGCGCCAGCAGTCAAGGGAGGACACACTACGAGCAGTACTTC	CASSQGRTHYEQYF
.	TRBV7-6	TRBD2	TRBJ2-3	TGTGCCAGCAGCTCGGGACTAGCGGGGGGAATAGGTGACACAGATACGCAGTATTTT	CASSSGLAGGIGDTDTQYF
.	TRBV27	TRBD1	TRBJ1-2	TGTGCCAGCAGTTTAAGGGGAAGGACAGGGTCGGACTATGGCTACACCTTC	CASSLRGRTGSDYGYTF